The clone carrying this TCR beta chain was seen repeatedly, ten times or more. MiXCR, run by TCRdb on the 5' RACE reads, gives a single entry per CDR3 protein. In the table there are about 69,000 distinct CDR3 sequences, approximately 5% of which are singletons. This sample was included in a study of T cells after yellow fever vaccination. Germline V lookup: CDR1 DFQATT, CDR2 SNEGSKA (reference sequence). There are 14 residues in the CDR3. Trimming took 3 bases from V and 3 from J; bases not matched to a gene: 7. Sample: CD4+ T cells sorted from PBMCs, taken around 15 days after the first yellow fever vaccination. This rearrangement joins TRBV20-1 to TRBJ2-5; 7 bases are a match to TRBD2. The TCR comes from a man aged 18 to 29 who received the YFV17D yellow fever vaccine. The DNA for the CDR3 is TGCAGTGCTAGCCGGGGGGAGTCCGAAGAGACCCAGTACTTC. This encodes CSASRGESEETQYF.